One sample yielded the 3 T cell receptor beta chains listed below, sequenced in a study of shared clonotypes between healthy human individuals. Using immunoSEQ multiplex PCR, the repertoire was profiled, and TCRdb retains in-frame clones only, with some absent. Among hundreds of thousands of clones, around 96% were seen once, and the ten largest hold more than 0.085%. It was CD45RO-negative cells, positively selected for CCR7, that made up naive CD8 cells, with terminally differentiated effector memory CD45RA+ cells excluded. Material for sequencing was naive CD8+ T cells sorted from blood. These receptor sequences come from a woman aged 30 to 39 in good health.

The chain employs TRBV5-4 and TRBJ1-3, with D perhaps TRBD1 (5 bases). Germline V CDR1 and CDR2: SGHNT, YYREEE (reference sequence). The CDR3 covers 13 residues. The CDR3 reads CAAGFGSGNTIYF. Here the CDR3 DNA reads TGTGCAGCAGGGTTCGGGTCTGGAAACACCATATATTTT.

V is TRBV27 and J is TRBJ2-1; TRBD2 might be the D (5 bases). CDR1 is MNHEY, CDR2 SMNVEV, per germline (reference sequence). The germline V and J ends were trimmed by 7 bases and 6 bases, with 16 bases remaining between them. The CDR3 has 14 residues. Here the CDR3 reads CASTDWARGNEQFF. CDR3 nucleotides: TGTGCCAGCACTGACTGGGCCCGGGGCAATGAGCAGTTCTTC.

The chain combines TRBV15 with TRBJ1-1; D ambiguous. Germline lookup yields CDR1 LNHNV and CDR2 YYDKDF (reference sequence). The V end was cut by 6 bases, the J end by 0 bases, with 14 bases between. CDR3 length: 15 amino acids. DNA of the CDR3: TGTGCCACCAGGTTGTATAGGACGGTGAACACTGAAGCTTTCTTT. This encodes CATRLYRTVNTEAFF.